The sequence of this T cell receptor beta chain was determined in a study of cytomegalovirus exposure and HLA in healthy donors. About this clone: As yet, its antigen is unknown.

PCR employed 60 Vbeta and 13 Jbeta primers. Only in-frame clones appear in the TCRdb table, and some are missing; sequencing was by immunoSEQ multiplex PCR. The sample holds 81,000 or so clones, roughly 58% seen once. Whole-study results and caveats: Reportedly, a later analysis found an Asian-associated ancestry cluster had fewer N-insertions than the approximately 700-donor mean. Highest at DRB1 and lowest at HLA-C, TCR association rates differed among HLA loci in a later analysis.

The V gene end was trimmed by 4 bases and the J gene end by 4 bases; junction bases not matched to a gene: 7. The CDR3 consists of 15 residues. Germline CDR1 SGDLS, CDR2 YYNGEE. The receptor was isolated from a woman under 40 in good health and CMV-seropositive. Specimen: PBMCs. The chain is built from TRBV9 and TRBJ2-1, with 8 bases identical to TRBD2. DNA for the CDR3: TGTGCCAGCAGCCCCCTTGCGGGGGGATACAATGAGCAGTTCTTC. It encodes CASSPLAGGYNEQFF. The full variable domain, its missing parts supplied by reference TRBV9 and TRBJ2-1, is DSGVTQTPKHLITATGQRVTLRCSPRSGDLSVYWYQQSLDQGLQFLIQYYNGEERAKGNILERFSAQQFPDLHSELNLSSLELGDSALYFCASSPLAGGYNEQFFGPGTRLTVL.